The 15 T cell receptor beta chains listed next were all sequenced from one sample in a study of T cells after posttransplantation cyclophosphamide. Only in-frame clones appear in the TCRdb table, and some are missing; sequencing was by immunoSEQ multiplex PCR. The record shows about 22,000 clones for this sample, with no singletons present. Sequencing was performed on PBMCs. The receptors were sampled from a woman aged 45-60 years in good health, CMV-negative, and a related stem cell transplant donor.

At least ten counts were recorded for this clone. The chain recombines TRBV23-1 with TRBJ1-2; TRBD1 matches at 10 bases. TRBV23-1 is flagged as an ORF with uncertain function. Germline trimming cut 3 bases from V and 4 bases from J; bases unmatched to any gene: 2. This CDR3 has 14 amino acids. CDR3 nucleotides: TGCGCCAGCAGTCATCGGACAGGGGGCTATGGCTACACCTTC. Amino acid sequence: CASSHRTGGYGYTF.

This clone was picked up many times. The chain recombines TRBV5-6 with TRBJ1-4, with 7 bases that match TRBD1. V lost 4 bases to trimming and J lost 4 bases; unmatched junction nucleotides: 4. CDR3 size: 14 residues. CDR1 and CDR2 from the germline V gene are SGHDT and YYEEEE. In DNA, the CDR3 is TGTGCCAGCAGCCAGGGACAGTATAATGAAAAACTGTTTTTT. This encodes CASSQGQYNEKLFF.

This clone was counted many times. The V call is TRBV4-1, the J call TRBJ1-6; weak D call: TRBD1 (5 bases). The germline CDR1 and CDR2 sequences are MGHRA and YSYEKL. Trimming removed 1 base from V and 10 bases from J, with 11 bases in between. The CDR3 spans 14 residues. As DNA, the CDR3 is TGCGCCAGCAGCCAAGCAGGGTTAGGGTCACCCCTCCACTTT. Protein sequence: CASSQAGLGSPLHF.

This clone came up many times. The genes are TRBV6-6 and TRBJ1-5; no definite D call. CDR3 length equals 14 residues. The V gene's germline CDR1 is MNHNY and CDR2 SVGAGI (reference sequence). V dropped 7 bases and J dropped 7 bases, with 17 bases sitting between them. The CDR3 here is CASNAMGAVQPQHF. The CDR3 DNA is TGTGCCAGCAATGCGATGGGAGCAGTCCAGCCCCAGCATTTT.

At least ten counts were recorded for this clone. J is TRBJ2-1 and V is TRBV7-9; TRBD2 is a possible D gene (6 bases). The CDR3 spans 13 residues. The germline CDR1 and CDR2 sequences are SEHNR and FQNEAQ (reference sequence). With 5 bases removed from V and 12 bases from J, the gap between germline ends came to 17 bases. CDR3 region: CASSRLGGYGQFF. The CDR3 DNA follows: TGTGCCAGCAGCCGACTTGGGGGGTACGGGCAGTTCTTC.

This clone was picked up many times. The rearrangement joins TRBV7-9 to TRBJ2-1; 10 bases align to TRBD2. The germline gives CDR1 SEHNR, CDR2 FQNEAQ (reference sequence). The V and J ends lost 2 bases and 4 bases, in that order; junction bases with no gene match: 2. The CDR3 consists of 15 residues. CDR3 DNA sequence: TGTGCCAGCAGCTTAACTAGCGGGGAGTACAATGAGCAGTTCTTC. Residues: CASSLTSGEYNEQFF.

This clone was detected many times. CDR3 region: CASSVETSGGADEQFF. The CDR3, as DNA: TGTGCCAGCAGCGTAGAGACTAGCGGGGGGGCAGATGAGCAGTTCTTC. The rearrangement uses TRBV9 and TRBJ2-1, with 14 bases identical to TRBD2. The CDR3 is 16 residues long. V gave up 0 bases and J gave up 8 bases; unmatched junction bases: 4. The germline V gene encodes CDR1 SGDLS and CDR2 YYNGEE.

This clone was seen repeatedly, ten times or more. V is TRBV12-5 and J is TRBJ2-6; D is ambiguous. CDR3 length: 15 residues. In germline, CDR1 is LGHNT, CDR2 FRNRAP. The V end was cut by 5 bases, the J end by 0 bases, with 8 bases between. CDR3 loop: CASGPTYSGANVLTF. The CDR3 region has the DNA TGTGCTAGTGGTCCTACCTACTCTGGGGCCAACGTCCTGACTTTC.

This clone has at least ten counts. This chain connects TRBV7-3 to TRBJ2-5; D is ambiguous. This CDR3 is 13 amino acids long. Germline V gene data show CDR1 as SGHTA and CDR2 as FQGTGA. Trimming removed 1 base at V and 1 base at J, with 4 bases between. The DNA of the CDR3 is TGTGCCAGCAGCTTAAGCAGCCAAGAGACCCAGTACTTC. Translating gives CASSLSSQETQYF.

This clone was counted ten times or more. The chain has TRBV5-4 and TRBJ2-1; 13 bases line up with TRBD2. This CDR3 spans 17 amino acids. V trimming: 4 bases; J trimming: 10 bases; junction bases outside the gene matches: 14. CDR1 and CDR2 (germline): SGHNT, YYREEE (reference sequence). The CDR3 DNA is TGTGCCAGCAGCCCCCGACTAGCGGGAGGCTATCTCGGGGAGCAGTTCTTC. It codes for CASSPRLAGGYLGEQFF. Looking up the rest from reference TRBV5-4 and TRBJ2-1 gives the full variable domain: ETGVTQSPTHLIKTRGQQVTLRCSSQSGHNTVSWYQQALGQGPQFIFQYYREEENGRGNFPPRFSGLQFPNYSSELNVNALELDDSALYLCASSPRLAGGYLGEQFFGPGTRLTVL.

In this sample, this clone turned up many times. The chain links TRBV27 to TRBJ2-7, with 14 nucleotides matching TRBD2. The V gene end was trimmed by 4 bases and the J gene end by 2 bases; junction bases not matched to a gene: 10. This CDR3 is 18 amino acids long. CDR1 is MNHEY, CDR2 SMNVEV, per germline (reference sequence). The CDR3 region has the DNA TGTGCCAGCAGTTACTCCGGGACTAGCGGGAGTTGGACCTACGAGCAGTACTTC. It specifies CASSYSGTSGSWTYEQYF.

This clone was observed many times. This chain joins TRBV5-5 and TRBJ1-2, with a tentative D call TRBD1 (6 bases). V lost 0 bases to trimming and J lost 8 bases, with 20 bases between them. Germline V CDR1 and CDR2: SGHKS, YYEKEE (reference sequence). This CDR3 contains 16 residues. The CDR3 region has the DNA TGTGCCAGCAGCTTGGAGGGATATCAGGGGCATCGGGGCTACACCTTC. Its translation is CASSLEGYQGHRGYTF. Full variable domain (remainder filled in from reference TRBV5-5 and TRBJ1-2): DAGVTQSPTHLIKTRGQQVTLRCSPISGHKSVSWYQQVLGQGPQFIFQYYEKEERGRGNFPDRFSARQFPNYSSELNVNALLLGDSALYLCASSLEGYQGHRGYTFGSGTRLTVV.

This clone has a count of ten or more. The chain is built from TRBV19 and TRBJ1-4; TRBD1 is a possible D gene (6 bases). This CDR3 region has 17 residues. Deletions cut 5 bases from V and 11 bases from J, with 27 bases between. Germline CDR1 reads LNHDA; CDR2 reads SQIVND (reference sequence). CDR3 amino acids: CASSPSRNRDTSRKLFF. CDR3 sequence (DNA): TGTGCCAGTAGTCCTAGTAGGAACCGGGACACTTCACGGAAACTGTTTTTT.

The sample holds many counts of this clone. The V and J genes are TRBV11-3 and TRBJ2-2; tentatively, D is TRBD1 (6 bases). The V end was cut by 1 base, the J end by 5 bases, with 14 bases between. Germline CDR1 SGHNT, CDR2 YENEEA. The CDR3 spans 16 residues. CDR3 DNA sequence: TGTGCCAGCAGCTTAGGGGTCCAGGGGAGAACCGGGGAGCTGTTTTTT. This sequence encodes CASSLGVQGRTGELFF. Variable domain in full (rest from reference TRBV11-3 and TRBJ2-2): EAGVVQSPRYKIIEKKQPVAFWCNPISGHNTLYWYLQNLGQGPELLIRYENEEAVDDSQLPKDRFSAERLKGVDSTLKIQPAELGDSAVYLCASSLGVQGRTGELFFGEGSRLTVL.

This clone was counted ten times or more. The genes are TRBV5-1 and TRBJ2-5; 12 bases agree with TRBD2. V gave up 0 bases and J gave up 4 bases; unmatched junction bases: 1. Germline loops: CDR1 SGHRS, CDR2 YFSETQ. The CDR3 loop spans 15 amino acids. CDR3 bases: TGCGCCAGCAGCTTGGAACTAGCGGGGGGAGAGACCCAGTACTTC. Residues: CASSLELAGGETQYF.